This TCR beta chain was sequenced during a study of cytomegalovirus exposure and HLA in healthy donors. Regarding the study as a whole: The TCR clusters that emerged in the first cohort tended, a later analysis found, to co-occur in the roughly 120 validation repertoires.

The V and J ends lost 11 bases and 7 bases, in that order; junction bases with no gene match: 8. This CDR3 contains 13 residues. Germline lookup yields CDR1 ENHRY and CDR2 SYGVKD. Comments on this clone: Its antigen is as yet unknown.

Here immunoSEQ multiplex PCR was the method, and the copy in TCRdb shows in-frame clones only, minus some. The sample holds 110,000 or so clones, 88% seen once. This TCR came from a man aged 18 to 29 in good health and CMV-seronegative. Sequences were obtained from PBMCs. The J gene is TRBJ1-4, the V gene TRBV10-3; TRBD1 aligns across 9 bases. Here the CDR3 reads CAAQGALGEKLFF. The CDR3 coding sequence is TGTGCCGCACAGGGGGCGCTCGGTGAAAAACTGTTTTTT.